The 10 T cell receptor beta chains below were found in one sample sequenced in a study of OX40 agonist ivuxolimab in advanced cancers. TCRdb's copy holds only in-frame clones and misses some; the assay was immunoSEQ multiplex PCR. The data contain just under 65,000 clones, under 95% of them singletons. The sequencing used CD4+ or CD8+ T cells sorted from blood, collected in a trial of the OX40 agonist ivuxolimab. Source of these receptors: an adult with an advanced solid tumor such as melanoma, head and neck, liver or kidney cancer.

The rearrangement uses TRBV12-5 and TRBJ1-6, with D unclear. This CDR3 has 17 amino acids. Germline loops: CDR1 LGHNT, CDR2 FRNRAP. Trimming removed 2 bases from V and 7 bases from J, with 18 bases in between. The chain's CDR3 is CASGLSETRRRNSPLHF. The CDR3 region has the DNA TGTGCTAGTGGTTTGTCAGAGACCCGAAGGAGAAATTCACCCCTCCACTTT. The full variable domain, rest sourced from reference TRBV12-5 and TRBJ1-6, is DARVTQTPRHKVTEMGQEVTMRCQPILGHNTVFWYRQTMMQGLELLAYFRNRAPLDDSGMPKDRFSAEMPDATLATLKIQPSEPRDSAVYFCASGLSETRRRNSPLHFGNGTRLTVT.

This chain links TRBV15 with TRBJ2-7; possibly TRBD2 for D (5 bases). The CDR3 loop spans 15 amino acids. V lost 0 bases, J lost 6 bases, and 15 bases lay in between. CDR1 and CDR2 from the germline V gene are LNHNV and YYDKDF (reference sequence). Here the CDR3 DNA reads TGTGCCACCAGCAGAGACCGGGGTCCAGGATCCGAGCAGTACTTC. It encodes CATSRDRGPGSEQYF. Variable domain in full (rest from reference TRBV15 and TRBJ2-7): DAMVIQNPRYQVTQFGKPVTLSCSQTLNHNVMYWYQQKSSQAPKLLFHYYDKDFNNEADTPDNFQSRRPNTSFCFLDIRSPGLGDTAMYLCATSRDRGPGSEQYFGPGTRLTVT.

The table lists this clone with a count of one. The CDR3 bases are TGTGCCAGCAGCTCGTACATGAATCAGCCCCAGCATTTT. Protein: CASSSYMNQPQHF. The V call is TRBV5-6, the J call TRBJ1-5, with unresolved D. V gave up 3 bases and J gave up 4 bases, with 8 bases separating them. The CDR3 covers 13 residues. The germline V gene encodes CDR1 SGHDT and CDR2 YYEEEE. Looking up the rest from reference TRBV5-6 and TRBJ1-5 gives the full variable domain: DAGVTQSPTHLIKTRGQQVTLRCSPKSGHDTVSWYQQALGQGPQFIFQYYEEEERQRGNFPDRFSGHQFPNYSSELNVNALLLGDSALYLCASSSYMNQPQHFGDGTRLSIL.

CDR3 amino acids: CASRFKTGPSYEQYF. CDR3 nucleotide sequence: TGTGCCAGCAGGTTTAAGACAGGGCCCTCCTACGAGCAGTACTTC. V is TRBV28 and J is TRBJ2-7; 7 bases line up with TRBD1. V lost 6 bases to trimming and J lost 0 bases; unmatched junction nucleotides: 8. CDR3 length equals 15 residues. From germline, CDR1 is MDHEN and CDR2 SYDVKM.

The chain has TRBV5-3 and TRBJ1-2; no definite D call. TRBV5-3 is annotated as an ORF whose role is uncertain. The CDR3 runs 15 residues. The ends were cut back, 1 base at V and 1 base at J, with 11 bases in the middle. CDR3 in DNA: TGTGCCAGAAGCTTGTTTGCTTTCGTTAACTATGGCTACACCTTC. Encoded protein: CARSLFAFVNYGYTF.

Remarks on this clone: A junction end diverges from the germline sequence, so it may reflect a read error. This chain links TRBV5-1 with TRBJ2-2; D unclear. This CDR3 region has 15 residues. Germline V gene sequence: CDR1 SGHRS, CDR2 YFSETQ. The chain's CDR3 is CASRLGTQATGELFF. The CDR3 DNA follows: TGCGCCAGCAGGTTGGGCACCCAGGCCACCGGGGAGCTGTTTTTT.

The chain recombines TRBV19 with TRBJ2-2, with TRBD1 matching 8 bases. With 3 bases clipped from V and 4 bases from J, the junction kept 4 bases outside the gene matches. The CDR3 is made up of 15 amino acids. The germline CDR1 and CDR2 sequences are LNHDA and SQIVND (reference sequence). The CDR3 region is CASSMAQGATGELFF. CDR3 nucleotides: TGTGCCAGTAGTATGGCGCAGGGGGCCACCGGGGAGCTGTTTTTT. Drawing the rest from reference TRBV19 and TRBJ2-2, the complete variable domain is DGGITQSPKYLFRKEGQNVTLSCEQNLNHDAMYWYRQDPGQGLRLIYYSQIVNDFQKGDIAEGYSVSREKKESFPLTVTSAQKNPTAFYLCASSMAQGATGELFFGEGSRLTVL.

The rearrangement joins TRBV27 to TRBJ2-7, with D possibly TRBD2 on 6 matching bases. V dropped 0 bases and J dropped 5 bases, with 14 bases sitting between them. The germline CDR1 and CDR2 sequences are MNHEY and SMNVEV (reference sequence). This CDR3 has 15 amino acids. The CDR3 loop is CASSLSTGLANEQYF. The CDR3, as DNA: TGTGCCAGCAGTTTATCCACGGGCCTAGCGAACGAGCAGTACTTC.

The gene calls are TRBV5-1 and TRBJ2-1, with 12 bases lining up with TRBD2. The CDR3 spans 17 residues. The junction had 2 bases not matched to a gene; V was cut back by 0 bases and J by 1 base. From germline, CDR1 is SGHRS and CDR2 YFSETQ. CDR3 DNA: TGCGCCAGCAGCTTGGAACTAGCGGGAGGTTCCTACAATGAGCAGTTCTTC. Translated, it gives CASSLELAGGSYNEQFF.

V is TRBV10-3 and J is TRBJ1-5; TRBD1 matches at 7 bases. V was pared by 6 bases and J by 0 bases, with 5 bases of the junction left unmatched. This CDR3 spans 15 amino acids. In germline, CDR1 is ENHRY, CDR2 SYGVKD. For the CDR3, the DNA is TGTGCCATCAGCCGGGACAGTAATAGCAATCAGCCCCAGCATTTT. It translates to CAISRDSNSNQPQHF.